Listed below are T cell receptor beta chains from one sample, sequenced in a study of T cell responses to AZD1222 COVID-19 vaccine. Libraries were prepared by immunoSEQ multiplex PCR; TCRdb keeps only in-frame clonotypes and omits some of them. The sample includes about 100,000 clones, roughly 84% seen only once; the top ten take 16%. Source: peripheral blood, taken on day 0 of AZD1222 vaccination. The receptors were sampled from an adult in good health. The CDR3 runs from the conserved cysteine through the conserved F or W. A D gene is named only where the DNA matches it firmly. Where a row states a size, it is once, few, many or the class of an expanded clone; other rows omit it.

j_call: TRBJ2-3; d_call: -; clone_size: once; v_call: TRBV10-3; cdr3_length: 14; cdr3_aa: CAISTGPSTDTQYF; cdr3_nt: TGTGCCATCAGCACAGGGCCTAGCACAGATACGCAGTATTTT
j_call: TRBJ2-2; d_call: -; clone_size: few; v_call: TRBV9; cdr3_length: 15; cdr3_aa: CASSRGNTNTGELFF; cdr3_nt: TGTGCCAGCAGCAGGGGAAACACGAACACCGGGGAGCTGTTTTTT
j_call: TRBJ2-1; d_call: -; clone_size: -; v_call: TRBV6-5; cdr3_length: 15; cdr3_aa: CASSRGGGSYNEQFF; cdr3_nt: TGTGCCAGCAGCCGGGGAGGGGGTTCCTACAATGAGCAGTTCTTC
j_call: TRBJ2-1; d_call: TRBD2; clone_size: -; v_call: TRBV11-3; cdr3_length: 14; cdr3_aa: CASSGRTSYNEQFF; cdr3_nt: TGTGCCAGCAGCGGTAGGACTAGTTACAATGAGCAGTTCTTC
j_call: TRBJ2-2; d_call: TRBD2; clone_size: few; v_call: TRBV5-6; cdr3_length: 16; cdr3_aa: CASSLPRERISGELFF; cdr3_nt: TGTGCCAGCAGCTTGCCGCGGGAGAGGATTTCCGGGGAGCTGTTTTTT
j_call: TRBJ1-2; d_call: -; clone_size: -; v_call: TRBV7-9; cdr3_length: 14; cdr3_aa: CASSLGAANYGYTF; cdr3_nt: TGTGCCAGCAGCTTAGGGGCAGCTAACTATGGCTACACCTTC
j_call: TRBJ2-7; d_call: -; clone_size: -; v_call: TRBV19; cdr3_length: 13; cdr3_aa: CASRSGARYEQYF; cdr3_nt: TGTGCCAGTAGAAGCGGAGCCCGCTACGAGCAGTACTTC
j_call: TRBJ1-2; d_call: -; clone_size: -; v_call: TRBV27; cdr3_length: 15; cdr3_aa: CASSLAGGLMFGYTF; cdr3_nt: TGTGCCAGCAGTTTAGCGGGGGGGTTGATGTTTGGCTACACCTTC
j_call: TRBJ2-1; d_call: -; clone_size: once; v_call: TRBV7-9; cdr3_length: 16; cdr3_aa: CASSLDVSTSYNEQFF; cdr3_nt: TGTGCCAGCAGCTTAGATGTGAGCACCTCCTACAATGAGCAGTTCTTC
j_call: TRBJ2-1; d_call: TRBD2; clone_size: -; v_call: TRBV5-1; cdr3_length: 16; cdr3_aa: CASSVEAGLYNNEQFF; cdr3_nt: TGCGCCAGCAGCGTAGAAGCGGGACTCTATAACAATGAGCAGTTCTTC
j_call: TRBJ1-4; d_call: TRBD1; clone_size: -; v_call: TRBV7-9; cdr3_length: 15; cdr3_aa: CASSLGDRDTEKLFF; cdr3_nt: TGTGCCAGCAGCTTAGGGGACAGGGATACTGAAAAACTGTTTTTT
j_call: TRBJ1-5; d_call: TRBD1; clone_size: -; v_call: TRBV6-1; cdr3_length: 13; cdr3_aa: CASSEQGDQPQHF; cdr3_nt: TGTGCCAGCAGTGAACAGGGGGATCAGCCCCAGCATTTT
j_call: TRBJ1-6; d_call: -; clone_size: -; v_call: TRBV6-1; cdr3_length: 17; cdr3_aa: CASSDGGRSSYNSPLHF; cdr3_nt: TGTGCCAGCAGTGATGGCGGCAGGAGCTCCTATAATTCACCCCTCCACTTT
j_call: TRBJ2-3; d_call: -; clone_size: -; v_call: TRBV30; cdr3_length: 12; cdr3_aa: CAWSEKGGTQYF; cdr3_nt: TGTGCCTGGAGTGAGAAGGGAGGTACGCAGTATTTT
j_call: TRBJ1-5; d_call: -; clone_size: -; v_call: TRBV3-1/TRBV3-2; cdr3_length: 15; cdr3_aa: CASSQGHHSNQPQHF; cdr3_nt: TGTGCCAGCAGCCAAGGTCACCATAGCAATCAGCCCCAGCATTTT
j_call: TRBJ2-7; d_call: TRBD2; clone_size: -; v_call: TRBV4-2; cdr3_length: 16; cdr3_aa: CASSQVSGRSPYEQYF; cdr3_nt: TGTGCCAGCAGCCAAGTTAGCGGGAGATCCCCCTACGAGCAGTACTTC
j_call: TRBJ1-4; d_call: -; clone_size: -; v_call: TRBV18; cdr3_length: 15; cdr3_aa: CASSLRFATNEKLFF; cdr3_nt: TGTGCCAGCTCACTCCGATTTGCAACTAATGAAAAACTGTTTTTT
j_call: TRBJ1-1; d_call: TRBD1; clone_size: -; v_call: TRBV28; cdr3_length: 17; cdr3_aa: CASSPLAGTGYNTEAFF; cdr3_nt: TGTGCCAGCAGTCCTCTCGCCGGGACAGGGTACAACACTGAAGCTTTCTTT
j_call: TRBJ2-3; d_call: TRBD1; clone_size: once; v_call: TRBV19; cdr3_length: 15; cdr3_aa: CASSDWTGGGDTQYF; cdr3_nt: TGTGCCAGTAGTGACTGGACAGGGGGTGGGGATACGCAGTATTTT
j_call: TRBJ1-1; d_call: TRBD1; clone_size: -; v_call: TRBV5-1; cdr3_length: 15; cdr3_aa: CASSLTGTGNTEAFF; cdr3_nt: TGCGCCAGCAGCTTAACCGGGACAGGGAACACTGAAGCTTTCTTT
j_call: TRBJ1-5; d_call: TRBD1; clone_size: -; v_call: TRBV29-1; cdr3_length: 17; cdr3_aa: CSVENFGTGGLNQPQHF; cdr3_nt: TGCAGCGTTGAAAATTTTGGGACAGGGGGACTCAATCAGCCCCAGCATTTT
j_call: TRBJ2-7; d_call: -; clone_size: -; v_call: TRBV7-9; cdr3_length: 13; cdr3_aa: CAFSPRGAFEQYF; cdr3_nt: TGTGCCTTCTCCCCAAGGGGAGCGTTCGAGCAGTACTTC
j_call: TRBJ1-1; d_call: -; clone_size: -; v_call: TRBV18; cdr3_length: 15; cdr3_aa: CASSPVMAPNTEAFF; cdr3_nt: TGTGCCAGCTCACCGGTAATGGCTCCGAACACTGAAGCTTTCTTT
j_call: TRBJ2-7; d_call: TRBD2; clone_size: once; v_call: TRBV10-1; cdr3_length: 16; cdr3_aa: CASGGLAGHFPYEQYF; cdr3_nt: TGCGCCAGCGGGGGACTAGCGGGGCACTTTCCCTACGAGCAGTACTTC
j_call: TRBJ2-4; d_call: TRBD1; clone_size: once; v_call: TRBV7-2; cdr3_length: 13; cdr3_aa: CASSPRDRDIQYF; cdr3_nt: TGTGCCAGCAGCCCTCGGGACAGGGACATTCAGTACTTC
j_call: TRBJ1-4; d_call: -; clone_size: -; v_call: TRBV11-2; cdr3_length: 16; cdr3_aa: CASSDLGLPANEKLFF; cdr3_nt: TGTGCCAGCAGCGACCTAGGACTGCCTGCAAATGAAAAACTGTTTTTT
j_call: TRBJ1-1; d_call: -; clone_size: -; v_call: TRBV18; cdr3_length: 14; cdr3_aa: CASSRLDRNTEAFF; cdr3_nt: TGTGCCAGCTCACGCCTAGACAGGAACACTGAAGCTTTCTTT
j_call: TRBJ2-7; d_call: TRBD2; clone_size: few; v_call: TRBV7-2; cdr3_length: 16; cdr3_aa: CASSEGLAGAGYEQYF; cdr3_nt: TGTGCCAGCAGCGAGGGACTAGCGGGAGCTGGCTACGAGCAGTACTTC
j_call: TRBJ2-7; d_call: TRBD1; clone_size: few; v_call: TRBV11-2; cdr3_length: 14; cdr3_aa: CASSSTTGTYEQYF; cdr3_nt: TGTGCCAGCAGCTCCACGACAGGGACCTACGAGCAGTACTTC
j_call: TRBJ1-2; d_call: -; clone_size: -; v_call: TRBV19; cdr3_length: 14; cdr3_aa: CASSIEGAGRPYTF; cdr3_nt: TGTGCCAGTAGTATAGAAGGGGCGGGGCGGCCCTACACCTTC
j_call: TRBJ2-3; d_call: -; clone_size: -; v_call: TRBV5-1; cdr3_length: 16; cdr3_aa: CASSWGTAGSADTQYF; cdr3_nt: TGCGCCAGCAGCTGGGGGACTGCCGGGTCGGCAGATACGCAGTATTTT
j_call: TRBJ2-7; d_call: TRBD2; clone_size: -; v_call: TRBV7-8; cdr3_length: 16; cdr3_aa: CASSLAHGGRASEQYF; cdr3_nt: TGTGCCAGCAGCTTAGCGCACGGCGGGAGGGCCTCTGAGCAGTACTTC
j_call: TRBJ1-4; d_call: TRBD1; clone_size: -; v_call: TRBV5-1; cdr3_length: 15; cdr3_aa: CASSLEGTGTEKLFF; cdr3_nt: TGCGCCAGCAGCTTGGAAGGGACAGGGACAGAAAAACTGTTTTTT
j_call: TRBJ2-5; d_call: -; clone_size: -; v_call: TRBV5-1; cdr3_length: 12; cdr3_aa: CASSVVQETQYF; cdr3_nt: TGCGCCAGCAGCGTGGTCCAAGAGACCCAGTACTTC
j_call: TRBJ2-7; d_call: -; clone_size: -; v_call: TRBV5-1; cdr3_length: 19; cdr3_aa: CASSLFPGESSGQPYEQYF; cdr3_nt: TGCGCCAGCAGCTTGTTTCCGGGGGAGTCGAGCGGGCAACCCTACGAGCAGTACTTC
j_call: TRBJ1-3; d_call: TRBD1; clone_size: -; v_call: TRBV3-1/TRBV3-2; cdr3_length: 13; cdr3_aa: CASSRRQGNTIYF; cdr3_nt: TGTGCCAGCAGCAGGCGACAGGGGAACACCATATATTTT
j_call: TRBJ2-2; d_call: TRBD2; clone_size: -; v_call: TRBV7-6; cdr3_length: 17; cdr3_aa: CASSPRALAGAGGELFF; cdr3_nt: TGTGCCAGCAGCCCGAGGGCTCTAGCGGGAGCAGGCGGGGAGCTGTTTTTT
j_call: TRBJ1-1; d_call: TRBD1; clone_size: once; v_call: TRBV20-1; cdr3_length: 17; cdr3_aa: CSASFTGAWGMNTEAFF; cdr3_nt: TGCAGTGCTAGTTTTACAGGGGCTTGGGGAATGAACACTGAAGCTTTCTTT
j_call: TRBJ1-2; d_call: -; clone_size: -; v_call: TRBV6-1; cdr3_length: 16; cdr3_aa: CASSEGGVGIGYGYTF; cdr3_nt: TGTGCCAGCAGTGAAGGGGGCGTGGGGATTGGCTATGGCTACACCTTC
j_call: TRBJ2-2; d_call: -; clone_size: once; v_call: TRBV1; cdr3_length: 10; cdr3_aa: CTTRPGELFF; cdr3_nt: TGCACCACGAGACCCGGGGAGCTGTTTTTT
j_call: TRBJ2-7; d_call: TRBD2; clone_size: -; v_call: TRBV10-2; cdr3_length: 15; cdr3_aa: CASRGLAGSSYEQYF; cdr3_nt: TGCGCCAGCAGAGGACTAGCGGGAAGCTCCTACGAGCAGTACTTC
j_call: TRBJ2-5; d_call: -; clone_size: -; v_call: TRBV7-6; cdr3_length: 14; cdr3_aa: CASSQLTPFGTQYF; cdr3_nt: TGTGCCAGCAGCCAGCTTACCCCCTTCGGGACCCAGTACTTC
j_call: TRBJ2-2; d_call: -; clone_size: -; v_call: TRBV6-5; cdr3_length: 13; cdr3_aa: CRGPIGVPGELFF; cdr3_nt: TGTCGCGGACCTATAGGGGTTCCCGGGGAGCTGTTTTTT
j_call: TRBJ1-2; d_call: -; clone_size: -; v_call: TRBV9; cdr3_length: 15; cdr3_aa: CASSPGRGANYGYTF; cdr3_nt: TGTGCCAGCAGCCCCGGGAGGGGCGCTAACTATGGCTACACCTTC
j_call: TRBJ2-7; d_call: TRBD2; clone_size: -; v_call: TRBV14; cdr3_length: 16; cdr3_aa: CASSQELAGGTYEQYF; cdr3_nt: TGTGCCAGCAGCCAAGAACTAGCGGGAGGAACCTACGAGCAGTACTTC
j_call: TRBJ2-7; d_call: -; clone_size: few; v_call: TRBV11-2; cdr3_length: 14; cdr3_aa: CASSLGHTPYEQYF; cdr3_nt: TGTGCCAGCAGCCTGGGACATACGCCCTACGAGCAGTACTTC
j_call: TRBJ2-1; d_call: -; clone_size: -; v_call: TRBV28; cdr3_length: 15; cdr3_aa: CASSFFRSGRNEQFF; cdr3_nt: TGTGCCAGCAGTTTCTTTAGGTCTGGACGGAATGAGCAGTTCTTC
j_call: TRBJ2-7; d_call: -; clone_size: -; v_call: TRBV30; cdr3_length: 13; cdr3_aa: CAWKSQYSYEQYF; cdr3_nt: TGTGCCTGGAAGTCCCAATACTCCTACGAGCAGTACTTC
j_call: TRBJ2-3; d_call: -; clone_size: -; v_call: TRBV6-2/TRBV6-3; cdr3_length: 13; cdr3_aa: CASSGSITDTQYF; cdr3_nt: TGTGCCAGCAGCGGGTCGATCACAGATACGCAGTATTTT